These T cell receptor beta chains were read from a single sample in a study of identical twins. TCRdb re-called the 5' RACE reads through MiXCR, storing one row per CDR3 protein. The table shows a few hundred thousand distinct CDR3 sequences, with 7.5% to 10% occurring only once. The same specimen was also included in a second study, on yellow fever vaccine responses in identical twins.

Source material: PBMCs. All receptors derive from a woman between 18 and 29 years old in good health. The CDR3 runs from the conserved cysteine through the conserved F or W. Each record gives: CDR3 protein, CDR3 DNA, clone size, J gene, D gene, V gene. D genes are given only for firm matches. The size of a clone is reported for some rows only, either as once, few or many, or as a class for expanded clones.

cdr3_aa: CPSSYRLAGGLYNEQFF
cdr3_nt: TGTCCCAGCAGTTACCGACTAGCGGGAGGCTTATACAATGAGCAGTTCTTC
clone_size: -
j_call: TRBJ2-1
d_call: TRBD2
v_call: TRBV6-2/TRBV6-3

cdr3_aa: CASSIGQDEQYF
cdr3_nt: TGTGCCAGTAGTATCGGGCAGGACGAGCAGTACTTC
clone_size: -
j_call: TRBJ2-7
d_call: -
v_call: TRBV19

cdr3_aa: CASFSGSHTF
cdr3_nt: TGTGCCAGCTTCAGCGGGAGCCACACCTTC
clone_size: -
j_call: TRBJ1-2
d_call: -
v_call: TRBV12-3/TRBV12-4

cdr3_aa: CASSFVAGEDEQYF
cdr3_nt: TGTGCCAGCAGTTTCGTAGCGGGAGAGGACGAGCAGTACTTC
clone_size: -
j_call: TRBJ2-7
d_call: TRBD2
v_call: TRBV28

cdr3_aa: CASSIDRGSEQYF
cdr3_nt: TGTGCCAGCAGCATCGACAGGGGGAGCGAGCAGTACTTC
clone_size: few
j_call: TRBJ2-7
d_call: TRBD1
v_call: TRBV7-8

cdr3_aa: CATTRGPVNEQFF
cdr3_nt: TGTGCCACCACGAGGGGGCCGGTTAATGAGCAGTTCTTC
clone_size: few
j_call: TRBJ2-1
d_call: TRBD1
v_call: TRBV15

cdr3_aa: CASSLEGGGNHEQYF
cdr3_nt: TGCGCCAGCAGCTTGGAAGGCGGGGGGAATCACGAGCAGTACTTC
clone_size: few
j_call: TRBJ2-7
d_call: TRBD2
v_call: TRBV5-1

cdr3_aa: CASSQDLVEGLEKLFF
cdr3_nt: TGCGCCAGCAGCCAAGACCTCGTGGAAGGGTTAGAAAAACTGTTTTTT
clone_size: -
j_call: TRBJ1-4
d_call: -
v_call: TRBV4-3

cdr3_aa: CASSYYRGSTDTQYF
cdr3_nt: TGTGCCAGCAGTTACTATCGGGGGAGCACAGATACGCAGTATTTT
clone_size: many
j_call: TRBJ2-3
d_call: -
v_call: TRBV6-5

cdr3_aa: CASSLGQVNNEQFF
cdr3_nt: TGTGCCAGCAGCTTGGGGCAGGTAAACAATGAGCAGTTCTTC
clone_size: -
j_call: TRBJ2-1
d_call: -
v_call: TRBV5-5

cdr3_aa: CSYSGTTDTQYF
cdr3_nt: TGCAGCTACAGCGGGACAACAGATACGCAGTATTTT
clone_size: many
j_call: TRBJ2-3
d_call: -
v_call: TRBV29-1

cdr3_aa: CASSLILGGSIGEQYF
cdr3_nt: TGTGCCAGCAGTTTGATTCTTGGCGGGAGTATCGGGGAGCAGTACTTC
clone_size: few
j_call: TRBJ2-7
d_call: TRBD2
v_call: TRBV27

cdr3_aa: CASSLARNKDTEAFF
cdr3_nt: TGTGCCAGCAGCTTAGCGCGTAACAAAGACACTGAAGCTTTCTTT
clone_size: few
j_call: TRBJ1-1
d_call: -
v_call: TRBV7-9

cdr3_aa: CASSRTSGRHEQYF
cdr3_nt: TGTGCCAGCAGTAGGACTAGCGGGAGACACGAGCAGTACTTC
clone_size: few
j_call: TRBJ2-7
d_call: TRBD2
v_call: TRBV6-1

cdr3_aa: CASSPRDPPDTQYF
cdr3_nt: TGTGCCAGCAGCCCGAGAGATCCCCCAGATACGCAGTATTTT
clone_size: -
j_call: TRBJ2-3
d_call: -
v_call: TRBV7-9

cdr3_aa: CASSVEGIAGGETQYF
cdr3_nt: TGTGCCAGCAGCGTAGAAGGTATAGCGGGAGGGGAGACCCAGTACTTC
clone_size: few
j_call: TRBJ2-5
d_call: TRBD2
v_call: TRBV9

cdr3_aa: CASSFDSGVGTEETQYF
cdr3_nt: TGTGCCAGCAGTTTCGACTCAGGGGTAGGGACGGAGGAGACCCAGTACTTC
clone_size: many
j_call: TRBJ2-5
d_call: -
v_call: TRBV12-3/TRBV12-4

cdr3_aa: CASSQEGAGRGADTQYF
cdr3_nt: TGTGCCAGCAGCCAAGAGGGGGCGGGAAGAGGCGCAGATACGCAGTATTTT
clone_size: many
j_call: TRBJ2-3
d_call: -
v_call: TRBV4-2

cdr3_aa: CASSRDFIGTDTQYF
cdr3_nt: TGTGCCAGCAGCCGGGACTTCATTGGAACAGATACGCAGTATTTT
clone_size: -
j_call: TRBJ2-3
d_call: -
v_call: TRBV3-1

cdr3_aa: CASSGISRETQYF
cdr3_nt: TGTGCCAGCAGTGGGATCTCCAGGGAGACCCAGTACTTC
clone_size: many
j_call: TRBJ2-5
d_call: -
v_call: TRBV2

cdr3_aa: CASSFSWDTSTYEQYF
cdr3_nt: TGCGCCAGCAGCTTTTCCTGGGACACCAGTACCTACGAGCAGTACTTC
clone_size: few
j_call: TRBJ2-7
d_call: -
v_call: TRBV5-1

cdr3_aa: CASSQDTFLAGGLETQYF
cdr3_nt: TGCGCCAGCAGCCAAGACACCTTTTTAGCGGGGGGATTGGAGACCCAGTACTTC
clone_size: -
j_call: TRBJ2-5
d_call: TRBD2
v_call: TRBV4-1

cdr3_aa: CATLDRVVETQYF
cdr3_nt: TGTGCCACTCTAGACAGGGTGGTGGAGACCCAGTACTTC
clone_size: many
j_call: TRBJ2-5
d_call: TRBD1
v_call: TRBV6-6

cdr3_aa: CSASRTTQETQYF
cdr3_nt: TGCAGTGCTAGCCGGACAACACAAGAGACCCAGTACTTC
clone_size: few
j_call: TRBJ2-5
d_call: -
v_call: TRBV20-1

cdr3_aa: CSVSSRDRDYEQYF
cdr3_nt: TGCAGCGTGTCGAGCCGGGACAGGGACTACGAGCAGTACTTC
clone_size: many
j_call: TRBJ2-7
d_call: TRBD1
v_call: TRBV29-1

cdr3_aa: CASSRGTSLQETQYF
cdr3_nt: TGCGCCAGCAGCCGGGGGACCTCCCTCCAAGAGACCCAGTACTTC
clone_size: many
j_call: TRBJ2-5
d_call: -
v_call: TRBV4-3